This T cell receptor (beta chain) was sequenced during a study of cytomegalovirus exposure and HLA in healthy donors. Study-level points and caveats: Using the classifier, cytomegalovirus status was reportedly diagnosed with high specificity and sensitivity. Common viral pathogens (according to a later analysis) appeared linked to several of the most significant clusters.

Note on this clone: Its cognate antigen is unknown.

The primer mix had 60 Vbeta and 13 Jbeta primers. Assay: immunoSEQ multiplex PCR; the TCRdb copy retains only in-frame clones and omits some. The table has about 140,000 clones, 70% to 90% seen once; the top ten hold around 2.5%. Sequencing input: PBMCs. This receptor was identified in a man over 45 in good health and CMV-seronegative.

The DNA of the CDR3 is TGCGCCAGCAGCAAAGAACTCTACCAAGAGACCCAGTACTTC. Protein product: CASSKELYQETQYF. The chain joins TRBV5-1 to TRBJ2-5; D unclear. Trimming shortened V by 4 bases and J by 0 bases, and 10 bases separated the two germline ends. Germline values: CDR1 SGHRS, CDR2 YFSETQ. The CDR3 is 14 residues long.